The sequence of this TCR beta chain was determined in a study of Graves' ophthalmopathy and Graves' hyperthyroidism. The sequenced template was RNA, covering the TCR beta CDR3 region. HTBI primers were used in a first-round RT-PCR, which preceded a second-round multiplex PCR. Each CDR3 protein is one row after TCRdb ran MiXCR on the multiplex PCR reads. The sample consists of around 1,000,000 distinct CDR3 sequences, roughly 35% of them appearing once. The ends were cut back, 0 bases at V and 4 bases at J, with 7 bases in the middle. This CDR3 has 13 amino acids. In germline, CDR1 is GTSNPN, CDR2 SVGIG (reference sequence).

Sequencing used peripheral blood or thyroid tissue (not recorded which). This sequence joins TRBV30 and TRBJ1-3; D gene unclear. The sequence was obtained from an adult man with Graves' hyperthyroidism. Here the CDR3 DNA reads TGTGCCTGGAGTGTACTCAGGGGAAACACCATATATTTT. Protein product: CAWSVLRGNTIYF.